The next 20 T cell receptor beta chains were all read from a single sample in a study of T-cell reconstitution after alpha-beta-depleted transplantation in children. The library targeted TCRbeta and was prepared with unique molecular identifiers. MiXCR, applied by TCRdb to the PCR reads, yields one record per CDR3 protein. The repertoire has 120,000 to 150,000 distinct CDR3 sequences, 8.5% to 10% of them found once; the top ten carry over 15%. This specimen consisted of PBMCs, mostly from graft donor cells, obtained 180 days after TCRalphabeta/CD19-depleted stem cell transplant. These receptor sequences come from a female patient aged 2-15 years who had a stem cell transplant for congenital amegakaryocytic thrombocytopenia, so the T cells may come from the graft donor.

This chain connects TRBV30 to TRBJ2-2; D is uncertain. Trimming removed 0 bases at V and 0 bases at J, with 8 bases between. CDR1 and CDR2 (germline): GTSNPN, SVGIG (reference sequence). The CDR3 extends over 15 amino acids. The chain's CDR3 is CAWSVLPANTGELFF. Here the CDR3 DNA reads TGTGCCTGGAGTGTACTCCCGGCGAACACCGGGGAGCTGTTTTTT.

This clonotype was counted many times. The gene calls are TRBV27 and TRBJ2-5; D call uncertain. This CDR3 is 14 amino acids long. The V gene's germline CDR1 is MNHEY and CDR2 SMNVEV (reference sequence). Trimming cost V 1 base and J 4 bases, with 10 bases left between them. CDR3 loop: CASSLLRFGETQYF. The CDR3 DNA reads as TGTGCCAGCAGTTTATTACGATTTGGAGAGACCCAGTACTTC.

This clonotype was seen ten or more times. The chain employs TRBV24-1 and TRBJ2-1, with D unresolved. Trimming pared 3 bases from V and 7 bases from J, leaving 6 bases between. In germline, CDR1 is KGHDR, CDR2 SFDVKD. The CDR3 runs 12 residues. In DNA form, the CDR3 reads TGTGCCACCAGTGATCCTGGTAATGAGCAGTTCTTC. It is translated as CATSDPGNEQFF.

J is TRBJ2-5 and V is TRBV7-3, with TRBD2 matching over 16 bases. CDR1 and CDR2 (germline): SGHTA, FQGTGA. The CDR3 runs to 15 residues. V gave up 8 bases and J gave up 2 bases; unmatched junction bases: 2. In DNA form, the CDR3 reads TGTGCCAGCCCGGGACTAGCGGGAGGGCAAGAGACCCAGTACTTC. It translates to CASPGLAGGQETQYF.

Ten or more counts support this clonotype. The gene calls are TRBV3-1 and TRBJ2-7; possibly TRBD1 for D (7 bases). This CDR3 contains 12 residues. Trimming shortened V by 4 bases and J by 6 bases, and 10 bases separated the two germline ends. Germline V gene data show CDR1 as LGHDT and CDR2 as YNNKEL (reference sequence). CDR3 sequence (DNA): TGTGCCAGCAGCCCAGGGGGGACCGAGCAGTACTTC. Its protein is CASSPGGTEQYF.

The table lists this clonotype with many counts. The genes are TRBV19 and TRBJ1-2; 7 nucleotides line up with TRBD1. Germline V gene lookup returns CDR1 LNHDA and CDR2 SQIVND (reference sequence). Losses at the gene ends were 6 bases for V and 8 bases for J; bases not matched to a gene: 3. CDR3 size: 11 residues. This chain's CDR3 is CASRTGRGYTF. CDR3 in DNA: TGTGCCAGTAGGACAGGGCGCGGCTACACCTTC.

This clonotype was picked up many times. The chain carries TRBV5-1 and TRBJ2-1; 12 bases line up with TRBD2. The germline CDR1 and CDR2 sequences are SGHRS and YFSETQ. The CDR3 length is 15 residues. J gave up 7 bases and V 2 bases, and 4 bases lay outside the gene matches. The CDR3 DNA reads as TGCGCCAGCAGCTTTCTAGCGGGAGGGGAGAATGAGCAGTTCTTC. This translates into CASSFLAGGENEQFF.

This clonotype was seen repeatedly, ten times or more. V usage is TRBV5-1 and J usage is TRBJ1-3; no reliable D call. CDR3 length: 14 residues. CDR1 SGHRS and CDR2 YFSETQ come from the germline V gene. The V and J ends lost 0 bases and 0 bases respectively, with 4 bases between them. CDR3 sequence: CASSLETSGNTIYF. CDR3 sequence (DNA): TGCGCCAGCAGCTTGGAGACCTCTGGAAACACCATATATTTT. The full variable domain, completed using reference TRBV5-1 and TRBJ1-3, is KAGVTQTPRYLIKTRGQQVTLSCSPISGHRSVSWYQQTPGQGLQFLFEYFSETQRNKGNFPGRFSGRQFSNSRSEMNVSTLELGDSALYLCASSLETSGNTIYFGEGSWLTVV.

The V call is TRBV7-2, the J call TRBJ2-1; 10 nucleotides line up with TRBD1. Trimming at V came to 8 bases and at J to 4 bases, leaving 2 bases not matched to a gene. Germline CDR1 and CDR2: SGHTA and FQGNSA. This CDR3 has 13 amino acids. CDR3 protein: CASGTGVYNEQFF. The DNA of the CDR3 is TGTGCCAGCGGGACAGGGGTTTACAATGAGCAGTTCTTC.

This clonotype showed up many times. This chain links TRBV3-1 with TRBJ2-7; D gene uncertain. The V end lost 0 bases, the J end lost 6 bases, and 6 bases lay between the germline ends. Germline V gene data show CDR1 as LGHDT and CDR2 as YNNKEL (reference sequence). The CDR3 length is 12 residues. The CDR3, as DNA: TGTGCCAGCAGCCAAGATTCATCCGAGCAGTACTTC. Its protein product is CASSQDSSEQYF.

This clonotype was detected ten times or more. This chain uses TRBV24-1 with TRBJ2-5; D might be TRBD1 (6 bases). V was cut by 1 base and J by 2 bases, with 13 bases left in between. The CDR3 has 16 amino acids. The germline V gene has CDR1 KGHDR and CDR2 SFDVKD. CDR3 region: CATSDFTQGSQETQYF. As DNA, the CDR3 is TGTGCCACCAGTGATTTTACCCAGGGGAGTCAAGAGACCCAGTACTTC.

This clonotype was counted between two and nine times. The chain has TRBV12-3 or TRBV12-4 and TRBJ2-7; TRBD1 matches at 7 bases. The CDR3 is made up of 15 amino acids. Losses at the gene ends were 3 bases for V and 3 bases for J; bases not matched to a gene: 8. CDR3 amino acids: CASSFPSGTVYEQYF. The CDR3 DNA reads TGTGCCAGCAGTTTCCCGTCCGGGACAGTCTACGAGCAGTACTTC.

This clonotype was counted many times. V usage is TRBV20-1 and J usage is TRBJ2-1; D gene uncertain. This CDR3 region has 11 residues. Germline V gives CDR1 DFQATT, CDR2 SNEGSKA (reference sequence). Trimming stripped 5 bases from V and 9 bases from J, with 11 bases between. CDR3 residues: CSAPLVLEQFF. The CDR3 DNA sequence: TGCAGTGCTCCCCTAGTTCTTGAGCAGTTCTTC.

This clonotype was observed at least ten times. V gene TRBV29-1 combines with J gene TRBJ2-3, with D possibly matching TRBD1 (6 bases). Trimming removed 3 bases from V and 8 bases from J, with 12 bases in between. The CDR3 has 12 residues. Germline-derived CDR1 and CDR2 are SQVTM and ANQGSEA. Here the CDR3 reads CSVDLQGTTQYF. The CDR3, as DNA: TGCAGCGTTGACCTTCAGGGGACTACGCAGTATTTT.

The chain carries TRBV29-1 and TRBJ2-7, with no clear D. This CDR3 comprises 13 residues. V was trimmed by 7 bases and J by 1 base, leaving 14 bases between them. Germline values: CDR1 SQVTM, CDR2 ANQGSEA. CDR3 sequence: CSAMTAESYEQYF. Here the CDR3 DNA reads TGCAGCGCCATGACGGCAGAGTCCTACGAGCAGTACTTC.

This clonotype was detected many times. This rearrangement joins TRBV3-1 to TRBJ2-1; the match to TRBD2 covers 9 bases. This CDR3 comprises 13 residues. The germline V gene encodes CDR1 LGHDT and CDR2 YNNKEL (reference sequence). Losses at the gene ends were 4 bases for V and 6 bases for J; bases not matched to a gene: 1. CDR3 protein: CASSRGLANEQFF. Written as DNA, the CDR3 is TGTGCCAGCAGCCGGGGACTAGCCAATGAGCAGTTCTTC.

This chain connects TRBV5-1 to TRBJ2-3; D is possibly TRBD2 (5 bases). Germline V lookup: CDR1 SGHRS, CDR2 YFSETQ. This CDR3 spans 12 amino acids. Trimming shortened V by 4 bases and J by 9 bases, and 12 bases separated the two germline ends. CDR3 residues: CASSETRTTQYF. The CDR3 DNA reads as TGCGCCAGCAGCGAAACTAGGACGACGCAGTATTTT.

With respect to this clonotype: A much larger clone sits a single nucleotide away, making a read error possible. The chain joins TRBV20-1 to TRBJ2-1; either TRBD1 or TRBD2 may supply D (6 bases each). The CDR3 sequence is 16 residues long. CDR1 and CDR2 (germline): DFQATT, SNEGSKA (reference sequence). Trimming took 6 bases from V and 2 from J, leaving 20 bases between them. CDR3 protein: CSAWLPGGAAYNEQFF. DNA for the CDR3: TGCAGTGCCTGGCTTCCCGGGGGCGCTGCCTACAATGAGCAGTTCTTC.

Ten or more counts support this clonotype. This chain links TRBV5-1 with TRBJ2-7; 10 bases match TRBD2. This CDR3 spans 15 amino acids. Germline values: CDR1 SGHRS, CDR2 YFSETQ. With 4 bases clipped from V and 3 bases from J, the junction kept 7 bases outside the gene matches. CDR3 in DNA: TGCGCCAGCAGCCCCGAGCGGGAGGGCCTCTACGAGCAGTACTTC. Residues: CASSPEREGLYEQYF.

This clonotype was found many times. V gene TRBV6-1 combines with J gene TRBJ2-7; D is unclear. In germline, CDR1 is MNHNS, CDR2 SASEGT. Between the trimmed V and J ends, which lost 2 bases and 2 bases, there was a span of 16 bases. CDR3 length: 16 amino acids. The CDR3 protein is CASSESDLANPYEQYF. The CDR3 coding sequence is TGTGCCAGCAGTGAATCCGACTTAGCAAACCCCTACGAGCAGTACTTC.